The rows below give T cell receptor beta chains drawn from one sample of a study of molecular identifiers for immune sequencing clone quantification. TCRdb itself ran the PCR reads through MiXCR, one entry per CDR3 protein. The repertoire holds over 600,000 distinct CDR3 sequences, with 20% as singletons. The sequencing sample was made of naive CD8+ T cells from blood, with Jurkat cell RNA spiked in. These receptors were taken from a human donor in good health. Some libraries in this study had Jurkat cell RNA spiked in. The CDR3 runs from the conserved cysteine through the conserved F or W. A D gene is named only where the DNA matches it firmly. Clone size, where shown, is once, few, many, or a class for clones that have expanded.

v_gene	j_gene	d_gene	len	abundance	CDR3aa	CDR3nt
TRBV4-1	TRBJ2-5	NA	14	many	CASSQDRGQETQYF	TGCGCCAGCAGCCAAGACCGGGGCCAAGAGACCCAGTACTTC
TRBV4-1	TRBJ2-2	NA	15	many	CASSQVRSNTGELFF	TGCGCCAGCAGCCAAGTCCGATCGAACACCGGGGAGCTGTTTTTT
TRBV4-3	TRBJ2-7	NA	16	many	CASSQADRTQSYEQYF	TGCGCCAGCAGCCAAGCGGACAGAACCCAATCCTACGAGCAGTACTTC
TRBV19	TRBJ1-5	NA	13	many	CASSMVGNQPQHF	TGTGCCAGTAGTATGGTGGGCAATCAGCCCCAGCATTTT
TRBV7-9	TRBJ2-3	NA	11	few	CASRLLGTQYF	TGTGCCAGCAGGTTACTGGGTACGCAGTATTTT
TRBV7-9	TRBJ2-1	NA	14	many	CASSFGISYNEQFF	TGTGCCAGCAGCTTCGGGATTTCCTACAATGAGCAGTTCTTC
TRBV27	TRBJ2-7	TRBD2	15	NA	CASSWGLAGIYEQYF	TGTGCCAGCAGTTGGGGATTAGCGGGAATTTACGAGCAGTACTTC
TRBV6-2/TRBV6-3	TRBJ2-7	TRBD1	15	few	CASRPARQGRYEQYF	TGTGCCAGCAGACCCGCCCGACAGGGACGGTACGAGCAGTACTTC
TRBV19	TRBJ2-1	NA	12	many	CASSIGSNEQFF	TGTGCCAGTAGTATAGGCAGTAATGAGCAGTTCTTC
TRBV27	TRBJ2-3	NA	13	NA	CASSFGLADTQYF	TGTGCCAGCAGTTTCGGGCTAGCAGATACGCAGTATTTT
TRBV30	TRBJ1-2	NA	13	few	CAWSAISSGGYTF	TGTGCCTGGAGTGCAATAAGTAGCGGAGGCTACACCTTC
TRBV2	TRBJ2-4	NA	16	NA	CASRGGGGKAKNIQYF	TGTGCCAGCAGGGGAGGGGGGGGAAAAGCGAAAAACATTCAGTACTTC
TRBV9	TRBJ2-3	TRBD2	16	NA	CASSNKLAGGTDTQYF	TGTGCCAGCAGCAACAAACTAGCGGGGGGGACAGATACGCAGTATTTT